What follows describes a single T cell receptor beta chain. What it binds is not known. The data stem from a study of somatic mutations in cytotoxic T cells in rheumatoid arthritis. The overall study: It was right after diagnosis, before any treatment, that patient blood (roughly 30 ml EDTA) was drawn. Including V beta1+ cells that were sequenced for TCRB, some T-cell populations stained with V beta antibodies were flow-sorted at nearly 100% purity.

Overall study results and limits: The targets (antigens) of the expanded CD8+ clones were not known. Rheumatoid arthritis patients showed CD8+ clonality increasing with age, unlike healthy controls.

The table came from immunoSEQ multiplex PCR; TCRdb's copy has only in-frame clones and leaves some out. The sample includes about 14,000 clones, under 80% of them seen just once. The sample consisted of CD8+ T cells sorted from blood. The sequence came from an adult with rheumatoid arthritis.

The CDR3: CSVEDGSNYGYTF. CDR3 nucleotide sequence: TGCAGCGTTGAAGACGGATCTAACTATGGCTACACCTTC. The chain has TRBV29-1 and TRBJ1-2; D remains unclear. CDR3 length: 13 amino acids. Looked up from germline, CDR1 is SQVTM and CDR2 is ANQGSEA. V was cut by 0 bases and J by 0 bases, with 5 bases left in between.